A single sample is the source of the 17 T cell receptor beta chains below, sequenced in a study of T-cell reconstitution after alpha-beta-depleted transplantation in children. Preparation of the TCRbeta library used unique molecular identifiers. MiXCR, run by TCRdb on the PCR reads, gives a single entry per CDR3 protein. There are about 1,000,000 distinct CDR3 sequences in the sample; around 30% occur only once, and under 30% lies in the top ten. Material: PBMCs, mostly from graft donor cells, obtained 360 days after TCRalphabeta/CD19-depleted stem cell transplant. These receptors were taken from a boy under two years old who had a stem cell transplant for SCID, so the T cells may come from the graft donor.

This clonotype was detected a few times. This chain joins TRBV12-3 or TRBV12-4 and TRBJ1-6, with 8 bases that match TRBD1. This CDR3 spans 15 amino acids. Trimming took 7 bases from V and 6 from J; bases not matched to a gene: 8. The CDR3 loop reads CASTPGTGGNSPLHF. CDR3 nucleotide sequence: TGTGCCAGCACCCCGGGGACAGGCGGTAATTCACCCCTCCACTTT.

This clonotype was picked up a small number of times. V and J are TRBV10-3 and TRBJ1-4; maybe TRBD1 (5 bases). Trimming removed 0 bases from V and 3 bases from J, with 11 bases in between. Germline CDR1 reads ENHRY; CDR2 reads SYGVKD. This CDR3 has 16 amino acids. CDR3 in DNA: TGTGCCATCAGTGAGTCGGACCGAGGGGCTAATGAAAAACTGTTTTTT. Its protein product is CAISESDRGANEKLFF.

This chain joins TRBV12-3 or TRBV12-4 and TRBJ2-7; TRBD1 matches 7 bases. This CDR3 comprises 16 residues. The ends lost 1 base at V and 0 bases at J; junction bases unmatched: 6. As DNA, the CDR3 is TGTGCCAGCAGTTTAGGCCGGGACAGAGACTCCTACGAGCAGTACTTC. The encoded protein is CASSLGRDRDSYEQYF.

This chain links TRBV12-3 or TRBV12-4 with TRBJ1-1, with TRBD1 identical over 7 bases. This CDR3 comprises 13 residues. Trimming took 1 base from V and 7 from J; bases not matched to a gene: 3. CDR3: CASSLEAGGEAFF. The CDR3 DNA reads as TGTGCCAGCAGTTTAGAAGCAGGGGGTGAAGCTTTCTTT.

The chain carries TRBV20-1 and TRBJ2-1; D might be TRBD2 (7 bases). V lost 3 bases, J lost 0 bases, and 15 bases lay in between. The CDR3 loop spans 16 amino acids. The V gene's germline CDR1 is DFQATT and CDR2 SNEGSKA (reference sequence). CDR3 sequence: CSASGWGGASYNEQFF. The CDR3 bases are TGCAGTGCTAGTGGGTGGGGGGGCGCCTCCTACAATGAGCAGTTCTTC.

There are a few counts of this clonotype. The J gene is TRBJ1-1, the V gene TRBV15; the match to TRBD1 covers 7 bases. CDR3 length: 15 residues. V dropped 5 bases and J dropped 0; count of bases not matched to a gene: 6. Germline V gives CDR1 LNHNV, CDR2 YYDKDF (reference sequence). The CDR3 loop is CATSGGGQMNTEAFF. The CDR3 DNA reads as TGTGCCACCAGCGGCGGGGGACAGATGAACACTGAAGCTTTCTTT.

In the case of this clonotype: The germline gene is not matched at one end of the junction; a read error may be the cause. This chain uses TRBV3-1 with TRBJ2-3, with 7 bases matching TRBD2. This CDR3 has 15 amino acids. Looked up from germline, CDR1 is LGHDT and CDR2 is YNNKEL (reference sequence). CDR3 coding DNA: TGTGCCTGCAGCCAAGACCTGGTCGGGGGGGATACGCAGTATTTT. It yields the protein CACSQDLVGGDTQYF.

There are a few counts of this clonotype. J is TRBJ1-1 and V is TRBV12-3 or TRBV12-4; 7 bases match TRBD1. V was clipped by 7 bases and J by 4 bases; unmatched bases: 6. This CDR3 is 13 amino acids long. The CDR3 reads CASNRQGGTEAFF. CDR3 DNA sequence: TGTGCCAGCAACAGACAGGGAGGCACTGAAGCTTTCTTT.

This clonotype has just a few counts. This rearrangement joins TRBV29-1 to TRBJ2-7; D gene unclear. The CDR3 contains 12 residues. V gave up 6 bases and J gave up 0 bases, with 9 bases separating them. From germline, CDR1 is SQVTM and CDR2 ANQGSEA. The DNA for the CDR3 is TGCAGCGTATACACGTACTCCTACGAGCAGTACTTC. The encoded protein is CSVYTYSYEQYF.

This clonotype appeared a few times. This chain connects TRBV5-5 to TRBJ2-3, with 7 bases aligning to TRBD2. This CDR3 is built from 13 residues. V shed 3 bases, J shed 4 bases, and the junction held 2 bases outside the gene matches. Germline lookup yields CDR1 SGHKS and CDR2 YYEKEE (reference sequence). The CDR3 sequence: CASSWEGSDTQYF. The DNA of the CDR3 is TGTGCCAGCAGCTGGGAGGGGTCAGATACGCAGTATTTT.

The CDR3, as DNA: TGTGCCAGCAGCTTGGTGATCGGACGCTCTGGGGCCAACGTCCTGACTTTC. It specifies CASSLVIGRSGANVLTF. The gene calls are TRBV5-6 and TRBJ2-6; D is undetermined. V lost 0 bases and J lost 0, with 10 bases in between. The germline V gene encodes CDR1 SGHDT and CDR2 YYEEEE. There are 17 residues in the CDR3.

The chain has TRBV12-3 or TRBV12-4 and TRBJ2-1, with 11 bases fitting TRBD2. This CDR3 is 15 amino acids long. The V segment lost 7 bases and the J segment 3 bases; nucleotides outside the gene matches: 5. The DNA for the CDR3 is TGTGCCAGCACCGGACTAGCGGGCGGCTACAATGAGCAGTTCTTC. Encoded protein: CASTGLAGGYNEQFF.

This clonotype was seen only a few times. The V call is TRBV29-1, the J call TRBJ2-1; 10 nucleotides match TRBD2. Germline V CDR1 and CDR2: SQVTM, ANQGSEA. The CDR3 runs 15 residues. The V segment lost 0 bases and the J segment 4 bases; nucleotides outside the gene matches: 3. The CDR3 sequence is CSVEDTSGEYNEQFF. The CDR3 region has the DNA TGCAGCGTTGAAGATACTAGCGGGGAGTACAATGAGCAGTTCTTC.

This clonotype was found a few times. The J gene is TRBJ2-3, the V gene TRBV5-1; D is unclear. The CDR3 extends over 12 amino acids. Trimming shortened V by 5 bases and J by 6 bases, and 10 bases separated the two germline ends. CDR1 and CDR2 from the germline V gene are SGHRS and YFSETQ. The CDR3 here is CASRVINDTQYF. The CDR3 nucleotides read TGCGCCAGCAGGGTGATTAATGATACGCAGTATTTT.

This chain uses TRBV4-2 with TRBJ2-3; 11 bases line up with TRBD2. Germline V gene sequence: CDR1 LGHNA, CDR2 YNFKEQ. This CDR3 contains 16 residues. V shed 3 bases, J shed 5 bases, and the junction held 7 bases outside the gene matches. The CDR3 sequence is CASSQVAGGLGDTQYF. DNA of the CDR3: TGTGCCAGCAGCCAGGTAGCGGGGGGGCTCGGAGATACGCAGTATTTT.

This clonotype was counted between two and nine times. This sequence joins TRBV6-1 and TRBJ2-1; weak D call: TRBD1 (5 bases). The CDR3 consists of 14 residues. V lost 10 bases and J 5 bases, leaving 18 bases between the germline ends. The germline gives CDR1 MNHNS, CDR2 SASEGT. The CDR3 here is CATSLGRANNEQFF. In nucleotides, the CDR3 is TGTGCCACCTCCCTCGGCAGGGCCAACAATGAGCAGTTCTTC.

This sequence joins TRBV15 and TRBJ2-3; 13 bases map to TRBD2. V was pared by 3 bases and J by 7 bases, with 7 bases of the junction left unmatched. The length of the CDR3 is 16 residues. CDR1 and CDR2 (germline): LNHNV, YYDKDF (reference sequence). This chain's CDR3 is CATSRELAGGQNTQYF. The CDR3 nucleotides read TGTGCCACCAGCAGGGAACTAGCGGGGGGGCAAAATACGCAGTATTTT. The full variable domain, in which reference TRBV15 and TRBJ2-3 provide the parts outside the CDR3, is DAMVIQNPRYQVTQFGKPVTLSCSQTLNHNVMYWYQQKSSQAPKLLFHYYDKDFNNEADTPDNFQSRRPNTSFCFLDIRSPGLGDTAMYLCATSRELAGGQNTQYFGPGTRLTVL.